The clone carrying this T cell receptor beta chain was recorded at least ten times. Its antigen is undetermined. The library was built from about 0.4 ug RNA with molecular barcoded adaptors for alpha/delta and beta/gamma chains. TCRdb reprocessed the reads with MiXCR, giving one entry per CDR3 protein. The sample records around 38,000 distinct CDR3 sequences, approximately 14% being singletons. The data are from a study of read filtering for tumor transcriptome and immune sequencing. General study results and limits: The CD138-negative fraction was mixed bone marrow immune cells, not pure T cells.

Sampling of bone marrow took place during active disease in every patient. What was sequenced was a population of CD138-negative cells sorted from bone marrow. This sequence originates from a donor at least 40 years old with multiple myeloma.

CDR3 coding DNA: TGTGCCAGCAGCCCCGACGGACTAAAGCAGTTCTTC. Its protein is CASSPDGLKQFF. The chain joins TRBV7-9 to TRBJ2-1; D perhaps matches TRBD2 (6 bases). The CDR3 runs 12 residues. Between the trimmed V and J ends, which lost 5 bases and 11 bases, there was a span of 13 bases. Looked up from germline, CDR1 is SEHNR and CDR2 is FQNEAQ (reference sequence).